The 24 T cell receptor beta chains below were found in one sample sequenced in a study of T-cell reconstitution after alpha-beta-depleted transplantation in children. Preparation of the TCRbeta library was carried out with unique molecular identifiers. Each CDR3 protein is one row after TCRdb ran MiXCR on the PCR reads. Among about 200,000 distinct CDR3 sequences listed, roughly 9.1% were seen once. Sample: PBMCs, mostly from graft donor cells, taken 360 days after TCRalphabeta/CD19-depleted stem cell transplant. The receptors originated from a male patient between 2 and 15 years old who had a stem cell transplant for acute myeloid leukemia, so the T cells may come from the graft donor.

This clonotype was recorded many times. J is TRBJ2-5 and V is TRBV20-1; perhaps TRBD1 as D (6 bases). The CDR3 is made up of 11 amino acids. The V gene lost 8 bases and the J gene lost 2 bases, with 9 bases spanning the gap. CDR1 is DFQATT, CDR2 SNEGSKA, per germline (reference sequence). The CDR3 DNA reads TGCAGTCCCAGGGGACAAGAGACCCAGTACTTC. Protein: CSPRGQETQYF.

There are many counts of this clonotype. The rearrangement uses TRBV20-1 and TRBJ2-1; tentatively, D is TRBD1 or TRBD2 (5 bases each). This CDR3 has 14 amino acids. Germline V CDR1 and CDR2: DFQATT, SNEGSKA (reference sequence). Trimming shortened V by 6 bases and J by 0 bases, and 12 bases separated the two germline ends. The DNA for the CDR3 is TGCAGTGCCAGGTCTGGGACCTCCTACAATGAGCAGTTCTTC. Protein sequence: CSARSGTSYNEQFF.

The chain links TRBV10-3 to TRBJ2-1; TRBD2 agrees at 9 bases. Germline CDR1 reads ENHRY; CDR2 reads SYGVKD. V was clipped by 11 bases and J by 8 bases; unmatched bases: 10. The CDR3 has 13 residues. CDR3 sequence: CASRLGGGDEQFF. In nucleotides, the CDR3 is TGTGCCTCCCGACTTGGCGGGGGGGATGAGCAGTTCTTC.

The chain has TRBV10-3 and TRBJ2-7; the D gene is possibly TRBD1 (5 bases). CDR1 and CDR2 from the germline V gene are ENHRY and SYGVKD. This CDR3 has 14 residues. The V end was cut by 3 bases, the J end by 5 bases, with 14 bases between. CDR3: CAISDWGPLDEQYF. In DNA, the CDR3 is TGTGCCATCAGTGATTGGGGCCCCTTGGACGAGCAGTACTTC.

In its sample, this clonotype was seen a few times. This rearrangement joins TRBV7-2 to TRBJ1-2; D perhaps matches TRBD1 (5 bases). The CDR3 is made up of 15 amino acids. Per the germline V gene, CDR1 is SGHTA and CDR2 is FQGNSA. With 5 bases removed from V and 8 bases from J, the gap between germline ends came to 21 bases. CDR3 sequence reads: CASSPIFGGFGGYTF. The DNA of the CDR3 is TGTGCCAGCAGCCCCATATTCGGGGGGTTTGGCGGCTACACCTTC.

This clonotype was seen only a few times. This chain joins TRBV6-1 and TRBJ1-4; 7 positions match TRBD1. CDR1 MNHNS and CDR2 SASEGT come from the germline V gene. This CDR3 region has 13 residues. The junction had 2 bases not matched to a gene; V was cut back by 6 bases and J by 4 bases. The CDR3 nucleotides are TGTGCCAGCAGGCGGGACAGTAATGAAAAACTGTTTTTT. Amino acid sequence: CASRRDSNEKLFF.

In this sample, this clonotype turned up a few times. The rearrangement links TRBV20-1 to TRBJ2-2; perhaps TRBD2 as D (6 bases). The germline CDR1 and CDR2 sequences are DFQATT and SNEGSKA (reference sequence). V shed 1 base and J shed 6 bases, with 6 bases lying between them. The CDR3 loop spans 12 amino acids. CDR3 amino acids: CSARGGAGELFF. CDR3 nucleotide sequence: TGCAGTGCTAGAGGGGGGGCCGGGGAGCTGTTTTTT.

The genes are TRBV7-8 and TRBJ2-3, with D hard to call. This CDR3 has 14 amino acids. Germline V CDR1 and CDR2: SGHVS, FQNEAQ. V shed 2 bases and J shed 6 bases, with 12 bases lying between them. CDR3 in DNA: TGTGCCAGCAGCTTAAGTGGGGATAGCGATACGCAGTATTTT. It specifies CASSLSGDSDTQYF.

This clonotype was found many times. The CDR3 nucleotides read TGCAGTGCTAGTGCTAGCGGGTACGAGCAGTACTTC. Translated: CSASASGYEQYF. The V call is TRBV20-1, the J call TRBJ2-7, with 8 bases fitting TRBD2. The CDR3 covers 12 residues. CDR1 is DFQATT and CDR2 is SNEGSKA in the germline V gene (reference sequence). V dropped 3 bases and J dropped 4; count of bases not matched to a gene: 2.

CDR3 amino acids: CSVPTSGTLTGELFF. The CDR3 DNA reads as TGCAGTGTCCCTACTAGCGGGACCCTTACCGGGGAGCTGTTTTTT. The J gene is TRBJ2-2, the V gene TRBV20-1; TRBD2 matches at 10 bases. Trimming at V came to 7 bases and at J to 5 bases, leaving 10 bases not matched to a gene. The CDR3 has 15 amino acids. Germline CDR1 is DFQATT and CDR2 is SNEGSKA (reference sequence).

The chain carries TRBV10-3 and TRBJ2-3, with 8 bases lining up with TRBD2. The germline V gene has CDR1 ENHRY and CDR2 SYGVKD. The ends lost 2 bases at V and 0 bases at J; junction bases unmatched: 7. The CDR3 has 17 residues. CDR3 nucleotide sequence: TGTGCCATCAGTGAGATCGGGGGGGGCCCCAGCACAGATACGCAGTATTTT. Translating it yields CAISEIGGGPSTDTQYF.

The chain carries TRBV19 and TRBJ2-5; D might be TRBD1 (5 bases). The CDR3 loop spans 15 amino acids. Germline CDR1 LNHDA, CDR2 SQIVND (reference sequence). Trimming cost V 3 bases and J 4 bases, with 15 bases left between them. This chain's CDR3 is CASSISTYRPETQYF. The DNA of the CDR3 is TGTGCCAGTAGTATTTCCACCTACAGGCCAGAGACCCAGTACTTC.

This clonotype was seen a handful of times. The genes are TRBV3-1 and TRBJ2-4; a weak D match, TRBD2 (7 bases). The V gene's germline CDR1 is LGHDT and CDR2 YNNKEL (reference sequence). The V end was cut by 3 bases, the J end by 11 bases, with 20 bases between. The CDR3 runs to 15 residues. The CDR3 is CASSQASGPGGLQYF. CDR3 in DNA: TGTGCCAGCAGCCAGGCTTCAGGCCCGGGGGGCCTTCAGTACTTC.

This clonotype was seen only a few times. The V and J genes are TRBV28 and TRBJ2-7, with 9 bases that match TRBD1. Unmatched junction bases numbered 10, after V lost 5 bases and J lost 5 bases. CDR1 is MDHEN and CDR2 is SYDVKM in the germline V gene. The CDR3 has 15 amino acids. The CDR3 nucleotides are TGTGCCAGCAGTCCGCTGACAGGGGGTATAGACGAGCAGTACTTC. It is translated as CASSPLTGGIDEQYF. Complete variable domain (other parts from reference TRBV28 and TRBJ2-7): DVKVTQSSRYLVKRTGEKVFLECVQDMDHENMFWYRQDPGLGLRLIYFSYDVKMKEKGDIPEGYSVSREKKERFSLILESASTNQTSMYLCASSPLTGGIDEQYFGPGTRLTVT.

The chain links TRBV6-1 to TRBJ2-1; no reliable D call. Per the germline V gene, CDR1 is MNHNS and CDR2 is SASEGT. CDR3 length: 16 residues. The germline V and J ends were trimmed by 0 bases and 0 bases, with 9 bases remaining between them. CDR3 amino acids: CASSEAGLRSYNEQFF. In nucleotides, the CDR3 is TGTGCCAGCAGTGAAGCGGGCCTGCGCTCCTACAATGAGCAGTTCTTC.

This clonotype was counted ten times or more. The J gene is TRBJ2-1, the V gene TRBV4-3, with 7 bases identical to TRBD2. The CDR3 runs to 14 residues. The germline gives CDR1 LGHNA, CDR2 YSLEER. The trim removed 1 base at V and 4 bases at J, leaving 1 base unmatched. CDR3 DNA sequence: TGCGCCAGCAGCCAAGCGGGGGGTTACAATGAGCAGTTCTTC. Protein: CASSQAGGYNEQFF.

The chain links TRBV30 to TRBJ1-4; tentatively, D is TRBD1 (5 bases). Looked up from germline, CDR1 is GTSNPN and CDR2 is SVGIG (reference sequence). V lost 0 bases, J lost 10 bases, and 9 bases lay in between. The CDR3 has 12 amino acids. The CDR3 nucleotides read TGTGCCTGGAGTGTACTGGGGGGAAAACTGTTTTTT. Amino acid sequence: CAWSVLGGKLFF.

This chain links TRBV7-6 with TRBJ2-7; 9 nucleotides line up with TRBD2. Looked up from germline, CDR1 is SGHVS and CDR2 is FNYEAQ. This CDR3 contains 15 residues. Germline trimming cut 6 bases from V and 2 bases from J; bases unmatched to any gene: 8. As DNA, the CDR3 is TGTGCCAGCAGTTTCGCAGCGGGAGGTCCCTACGAGCAGTACTTC. Protein sequence: CASSFAAGGPYEQYF.

This clonotype was counted ten times or more. This sequence joins TRBV4-3 and TRBJ2-6, with D unresolved. Germline CDR1 is LGHNA and CDR2 is YSLEER. The CDR3 is 19 amino acids. The ends were cut back, 1 base at V and 0 bases at J, with 16 bases in the middle. In nucleotides, the CDR3 is TGCGCCAGCAGCCAAGCTTACGAACATTCCGGCTCTGGGGCCAACGTCCTGACTTTC. Residues: CASSQAYEHSGSGANVLTF.

The sample holds a few counts of this clonotype. This chain connects TRBV12-3 or TRBV12-4 to TRBJ2-1; 9 nucleotides match TRBD2. This CDR3 is 16 amino acids long. With 5 bases clipped from V and 9 bases from J, the junction kept 14 bases outside the gene matches. In nucleotides, the CDR3 is TGTGCCAGCAGTCTTCAAACTAGCGGGCCGCGGGGTGAGCAGTTCTTC. Amino acid sequence: CASSLQTSGPRGEQFF.

This clonotype was seen a handful of times. This sequence joins TRBV10-3 and TRBJ1-6, with D perhaps matching TRBD1 (5 bases). This CDR3 contains 10 residues. With 10 bases removed from V and 14 bases from J, the gap between germline ends came to 12 bases. CDR1 ENHRY and CDR2 SYGVKD come from the germline V gene. The CDR3 loop reads CATWDESLHF. CDR3 DNA: TGTGCCACTTGGGACGAATCCCTCCACTTT.

The genes are TRBV6-5 and TRBJ2-1, with 9 bases identical to TRBD2. The CDR3 extends over 16 amino acids. Germline V gene data show CDR1 as MNHEY and CDR2 as SVGAGI. With V trimmed by 0 bases and J by 7 bases, 7 bases remained unmatched. The chain's CDR3 is CASSYSRGGRGNEQFF. The DNA of the CDR3 is TGTGCCAGCAGTTACTCTCGGGGCGGGAGGGGTAATGAGCAGTTCTTC.

This clonotype was seen a few times. The rearrangement links TRBV7-2 to TRBJ1-3; D is ambiguous. V lost 1 base, J lost 8 bases, and 12 bases lay in between. Per germline, CDR1 SGHTA and CDR2 FQGNSA. This CDR3 region has 14 residues. CDR3 protein: CASSLDRLDHTIYF. In DNA form, the CDR3 reads TGTGCCAGCAGCTTAGATCGGTTGGATCACACCATATATTTT.

The chain recombines TRBV5-1 with TRBJ1-2; D is perhaps TRBD1 (6 bases). Trimming cost V 0 bases and J 6 bases, with 15 bases left between them. The CDR3 is 15 amino acids. Germline lookup yields CDR1 SGHRS and CDR2 YFSETQ. As DNA, the CDR3 is TGCGCCAGCAGCTTGGGGAATACAGGGAGGAATGGCTACACCTTC. Translating gives CASSLGNTGRNGYTF.